A single sample is the source of the 2 T cell receptor beta chains below, sequenced in a study of T cells in localized non-small cell lung cancer. Clones were read by immunoSEQ multiplex PCR, and TCRdb kept only the in-frame ones, dropping some. Of approximately 37,000 clones in the sample, roughly 86% are singletons; the top ten hold about 3.5%. This specimen was peripheral blood, taken before any cancer treatment. The receptor source for this set is a man aged 18 to 49 with stage I lung adenocarcinoma.

The V and J genes are TRBV30 and TRBJ1-2, with 8 bases matching TRBD1. The V and J ends lost 2 bases and 8 bases, in that order; junction bases with no gene match: 7. Germline V gene lookup returns CDR1 GTSNPN and CDR2 SVGIG (reference sequence). CDR3 length: 13 residues. This CDR3 is CAWSHGQGSGYTF. DNA for the CDR3: TGTGCCTGGAGTCACGGACAGGGTAGCGGCTACACCTTC.

The rearrangement joins TRBV19 to TRBJ1-2; D call uncertain. The germline gives CDR1 LNHDA, CDR2 SQIVND (reference sequence). The CDR3 length is 12 residues. V gave up 6 bases and J gave up 8 bases, with 13 bases separating them. The CDR3 DNA follows: TGTGCCAGTAGCCCCAAGGGAAGGGGCTACACCTTC. Its translation: CASSPKGRGYTF.